The rows below give T cell receptor beta chains drawn from one sample of a study of T cell changes during pregnancy in multiple sclerosis. The repertoire was sequenced with immunoSEQ multiplex PCR; TCRdb's copy has only in-frame clones and lacks some. This table has roughly 45,000 clones, more than 85% appearing once. The sequenced sample was CD8+ T cells from peripheral blood mononuclear cells, obtained after pregnancy. Receptors originate from a female donor with multiple sclerosis, enrolled in a pregnancy study. Both conserved end residues are part of each CDR3. D genes are given only for firm matches. Size tells how often a clone was seen (once, few, many) or the class of an expanded clone, and some rows leave it out.

D gene,J gene,clone size,V gene,CDR3 DNA,CDR3 protein
TRBD1,TRBJ1-1,.,TRBV5-1,TGCGCCAGCAGCTTGGCCCCACAGGGGGCAGATGGGAACACTGAAGCTTTCTTT,CASSLAPQGADGNTEAFF
.,TRBJ2-7,.,TRBV4-2,TGTGCCAGCAGCCCTCCCTCCTACGAGCAGTACTTC,CASSPPSYEQYF
.,TRBJ2-7,.,TRBV7-9,TGTGCCAGCAGCTTAGCTAGCTCCTACGAGCAGTACTTC,CASSLASSYEQYF
.,TRBJ2-1,.,TRBV13,TGTGCCAGCAGCTTAGGGCTGGGGCCCCCAGACAATGAGCAGTTCTTC,CASSLGLGPPDNEQFF
.,TRBJ2-5,.,TRBV7-9,TGTGCCAGCAGCCCCCCCCACGACAGATACCAAGAGACCCAGTACTTC,CASSPPHDRYQETQYF
.,TRBJ2-6,.,TRBV7-9,TGTGCCAGCAGCTTGCCACAGGGATCTGGGGCCAACGTCCTGACTTTC,CASSLPQGSGANVLTF
.,TRBJ1-4,.,TRBV7-9,TGTGCCAGCAGCTTAGCCTCGCCAAGGGGGGAAAAACTGTTTTTT,CASSLASPRGEKLFF
TRBD1,TRBJ1-1,.,TRBV29-1,TGCAGCGTGGACAGGGGAGTCACTGAAGCTTTCTTT,CSVDRGVTEAFF
TRBD1,TRBJ2-1,once,TRBV6-4,TGTGCCAGCAGTGAGACAGGGATGCTCTACAATGAGCAGTTCTTC,CASSETGMLYNEQFF
.,TRBJ2-7,.,TRBV27,TGTGCCAGCAGACAGGGCCCCCACGAGCAGTACTTC,CASRQGPHEQYF
.,TRBJ2-7,.,TRBV5-6,TGTGCCAGCAGCCAGGGTGGACAGAACTACGAGCAGTACTTC,CASSQGGQNYEQYF
TRBD1,TRBJ1-2,.,TRBV9,TGTGCCAGCAGCGTAGGGCAGGACAGGGAATTTAGAGGCTACACCTTC,CASSVGQDREFRGYTF
.,TRBJ1-2,once,TRBV29-1,TGCAGCGTTGTTTGGCCAGGGGAAGGCTATGGCTACACCTTC,CSVVWPGEGYGYTF
TRBD1,TRBJ2-7,.,TRBV2,TGTGCCAGCAGCACCGGGACAGGGTCCGACGAGCAGTACTTC,CASSTGTGSDEQYF
.,TRBJ1-4,.,TRBV6-5,TGTGCCAGCAGTTACTCTCCCGGGGTAATAAGTGAAAAACTGTTTTTT,CASSYSPGVISEKLFF
TRBD1,TRBJ2-3,.,TRBV6-5,TGTGCCAGCAGTTACTCCGGGACAGATAATACGCAGTATTTT,CASSYSGTDNTQYF
.,TRBJ2-7,.,TRBV27,TGTGCCAGCAGTTTATCCCCCAACCCAGACGAGCAGTACTTC,CASSLSPNPDEQYF
.,TRBJ2-2,.,TRBV27,TGTGCCAGCAGTTTTCTCCGGGAGAACACCGGGGAGCTGTTTTTT,CASSFLRENTGELFF
.,TRBJ1-5,.,TRBV27,TGTGCCAGCAGTCCGGTCGGTAGCAATCAGCCCCAGCATTTT,CASSPVGSNQPQHF
TRBD1,TRBJ2-5,.,TRBV30,TGTGCCTGGGATAGGACAGGGGGGATGCAAGAGACCCAGTACTTC,CAWDRTGGMQETQYF
TRBD2,TRBJ2-3,once,TRBV5-5,TGTGCCAGCAGCTTAAGATTCGTTGTTACTAGCGGTAGCACAGATACGCAGTATTTT,CASSLRFVVTSGSTDTQYF
.,TRBJ1-2,.,TRBV9,TGTGCCAGCAGCGTAGATGGGGGGAGTGGCTACACCTTC,CASSVDGGSGYTF
.,TRBJ2-5,.,TRBV10-2,TGCGCCAGCAGTGAACAGGAACAAGAGACCCAGTACTTC,CASSEQEQETQYF
TRBD2,TRBJ2-2,.,TRBV5-4,TGTGCCAGCAACAAACTAGCGACAGCAGGGACCGGGGAGCTGTTTTTT,CASNKLATAGTGELFF
TRBD1,TRBJ2-7,.,TRBV18,TGTGCCAGCTCACCACGACAGGGGGTGCCCTACGAGCAGTACTTC,CASSPRQGVPYEQYF
TRBD1,TRBJ1-2,.,TRBV10-3,TGTGCCATCAGTGAGGGACAGGGGGGGATCTGGGGCTACACCTTC,CAISEGQGGIWGYTF
.,TRBJ1-6,few,TRBV4-3,TGCGCCAGCAGCCAAGATGACAACGCTGGTAATTCACCCCTCCACTTT,CASSQDDNAGNSPLHF
TRBD2,TRBJ2-3,.,TRBV9,TGTGCCAGCAGCGGGACTAGTAGCACAGATACGCAGTATTTT,CASSGTSSTDTQYF
.,TRBJ2-6,.,TRBV10-3,TGTGCCATCAGTCACCGGGACTCCGAGGCCAACGTCCTGACTTTC,CAISHRDSEANVLTF
TRBD1,TRBJ2-2,.,TRBV7-7,TGTGCCAGCAGCTTGGGGGACAGGGGTCCGACCGGGGAGCTGTTTTTT,CASSLGDRGPTGELFF
.,TRBJ1-1,.,TRBV6-5,TGTGCCAGCAGTTACTCGGCGGGACGTGAAGCTTTCTTT,CASSYSAGREAFF